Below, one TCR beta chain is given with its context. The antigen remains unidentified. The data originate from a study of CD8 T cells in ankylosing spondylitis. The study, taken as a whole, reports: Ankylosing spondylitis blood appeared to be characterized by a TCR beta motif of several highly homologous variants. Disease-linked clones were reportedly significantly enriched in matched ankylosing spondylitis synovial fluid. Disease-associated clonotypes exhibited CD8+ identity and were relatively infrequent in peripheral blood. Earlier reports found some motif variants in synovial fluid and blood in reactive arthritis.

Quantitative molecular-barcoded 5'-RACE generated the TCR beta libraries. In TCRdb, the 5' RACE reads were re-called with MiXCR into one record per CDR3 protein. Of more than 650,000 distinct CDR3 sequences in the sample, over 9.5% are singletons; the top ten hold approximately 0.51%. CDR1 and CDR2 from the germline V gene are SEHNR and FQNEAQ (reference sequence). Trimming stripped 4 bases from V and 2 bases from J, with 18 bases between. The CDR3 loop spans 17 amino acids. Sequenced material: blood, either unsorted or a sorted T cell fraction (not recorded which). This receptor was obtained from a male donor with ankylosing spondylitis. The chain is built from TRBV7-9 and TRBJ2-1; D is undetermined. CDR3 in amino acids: CASSWPLGVGTYNEQFF. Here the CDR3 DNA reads TGTGCCAGCAGCTGGCCCCTTGGGGTTGGAACCTACAATGAGCAGTTCTTC.